The 4 T cell receptor beta chains below come from one sample, sequenced in a study of T cells in Graves' hyperthyroidism and ophthalmopathy (dated by TCRdb to about 2019). The library came from multiplex PCR. Data came from an Illumina HiSeq 2000. TCR beta CDR3 regions were amplified from RNA transcripts. The first round of RT-PCR for the TCR CDR3 was performed with the HTBI primer set and the Qiagen OneStep RT-PCR kit. TCRdb trimmed the raw reads at Q25, called clones with MiXCR and kept productive beta chains. Every distinct CDR3 protein forms one entry, paired with its most common genes and DNA. In this sample the table shows 750,000 to 950,000 distinct CDR3 sequences, around 39% of which occur a single time. Around 9.3% of the sample is in the top ten clones. The material sequenced was blood. The receptors were gathered from a young man with Graves' hyperthyroidism.

This clonotype was seen many times. This chain joins TRBV7-8 and TRBJ1-3; no definite D call. The CDR3 has 14 residues. Germline CDR1 and CDR2: SGHVS and FQNEAQ. Between the trimmed V and J ends, which lost 2 bases and 1 base, there was a span of 6 bases. DNA of the CDR3: TGTGCCAGCAGCTTAAGGAGATCTGGAAACACCATATATTTT. Amino acid sequence: CASSLRRSGNTIYF.

This clonotype came up a few times. The V call is TRBV5-4, the J call TRBJ2-7; D is possibly TRBD1 (6 bases). The CDR3 is 13 amino acids. CDR1 and CDR2 (germline): SGHNT, YYREEE (reference sequence). V dropped 1 base and J dropped 7 bases, with 12 bases sitting between them. DNA for the CDR3: TGTGCCAGCAGCTTGCGACAGGTGAATGAGCAGTACTTC. Its translation is CASSLRQVNEQYF.

This clonotype was detected many times. The J gene is TRBJ1-4, the V gene TRBV12-3 or TRBV12-4; D call uncertain. This CDR3 spans 15 amino acids. With 4 bases removed from V and 0 bases from J, the gap between germline ends came to 9 bases. The CDR3 reads CASSSNSPTNEKLFF. The CDR3 DNA sequence: TGTGCCAGCAGTTCGAACAGTCCAACTAATGAAAAACTGTTTTTT.

This chain uses TRBV3-1 with TRBJ2-5; D is unresolved. The CDR3 is made up of 10 amino acids. Germline V gene sequence: CDR1 LGHDT, CDR2 YNNKEL (reference sequence). V was trimmed by 0 bases and J by 9 bases, leaving 2 bases between them. CDR3 bases: TGTGCCAGCAGCCAAGATCCCCAGTACTTC. Translated: CASSQDPQYF.